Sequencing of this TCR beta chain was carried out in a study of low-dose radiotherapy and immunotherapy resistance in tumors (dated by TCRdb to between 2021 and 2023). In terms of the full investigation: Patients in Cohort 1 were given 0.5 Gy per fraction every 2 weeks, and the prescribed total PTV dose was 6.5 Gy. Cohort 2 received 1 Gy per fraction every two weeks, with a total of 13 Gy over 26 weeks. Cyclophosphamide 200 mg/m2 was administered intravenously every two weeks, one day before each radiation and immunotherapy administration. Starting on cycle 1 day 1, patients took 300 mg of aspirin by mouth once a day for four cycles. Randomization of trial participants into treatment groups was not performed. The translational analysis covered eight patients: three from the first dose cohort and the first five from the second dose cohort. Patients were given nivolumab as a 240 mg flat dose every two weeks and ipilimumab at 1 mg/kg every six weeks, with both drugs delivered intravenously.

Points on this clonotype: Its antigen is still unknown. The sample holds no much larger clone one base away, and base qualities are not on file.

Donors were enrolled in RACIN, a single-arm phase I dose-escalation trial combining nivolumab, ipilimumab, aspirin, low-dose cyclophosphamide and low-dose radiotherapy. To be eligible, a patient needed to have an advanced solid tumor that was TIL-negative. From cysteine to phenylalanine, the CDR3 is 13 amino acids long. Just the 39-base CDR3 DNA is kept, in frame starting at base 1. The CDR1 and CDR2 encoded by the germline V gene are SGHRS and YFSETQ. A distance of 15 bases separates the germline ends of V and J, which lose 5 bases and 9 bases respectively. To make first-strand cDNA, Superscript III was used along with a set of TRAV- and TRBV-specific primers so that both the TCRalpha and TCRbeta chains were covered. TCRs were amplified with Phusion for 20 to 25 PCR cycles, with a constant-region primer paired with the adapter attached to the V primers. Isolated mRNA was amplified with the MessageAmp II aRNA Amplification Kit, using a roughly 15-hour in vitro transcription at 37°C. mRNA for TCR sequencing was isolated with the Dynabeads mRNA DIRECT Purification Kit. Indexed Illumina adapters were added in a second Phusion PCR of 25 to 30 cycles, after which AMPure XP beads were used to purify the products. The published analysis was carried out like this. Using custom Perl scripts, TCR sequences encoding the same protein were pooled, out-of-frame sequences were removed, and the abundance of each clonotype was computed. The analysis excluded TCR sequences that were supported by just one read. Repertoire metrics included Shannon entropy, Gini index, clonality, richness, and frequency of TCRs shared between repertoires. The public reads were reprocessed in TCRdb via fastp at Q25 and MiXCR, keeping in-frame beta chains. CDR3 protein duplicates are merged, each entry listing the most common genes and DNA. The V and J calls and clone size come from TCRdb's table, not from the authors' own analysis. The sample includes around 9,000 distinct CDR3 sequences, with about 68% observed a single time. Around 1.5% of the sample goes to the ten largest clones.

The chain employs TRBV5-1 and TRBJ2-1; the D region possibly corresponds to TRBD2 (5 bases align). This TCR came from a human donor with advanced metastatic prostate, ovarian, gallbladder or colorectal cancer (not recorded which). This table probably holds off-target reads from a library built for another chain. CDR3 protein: CASRHTSQFEQFF. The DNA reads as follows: TGCGCCAGCAGGCATACTAGTCAGTTTGAGCAGTTCTTC.